The present entry profiles one T cell receptor beta chain with its context. Data came from immunoSEQ multiplex PCR; TCRdb stores just in-frame clones and leaves some out. The data contain 90,000 to 140,000 clones, about four fifths of them singletons. This specimen belongs to a study of control samples from healthy donors and cancer patients. J gave up 3 bases and V 7 bases, and 13 bases lay outside the gene matches. Germline CDR1 reads KGHSY; CDR2 reads FQNENV. This CDR3 is 17 amino acids long. This receptor was identified in a woman between 50 and 59 years old in good health. This sequence joins TRBV16 and TRBJ1-5; 9 bases line up with TRBD1. Sequencing input: blood. CDR3 bases: TGTGCCAGCACCAAACCCTCCGGGACAGGGAACAATCAGCCCCAGCATTTT. As protein: CASTKPSGTGNNQPQHF.